This T cell receptor beta chain originates from a study of shared clonotypes between healthy human individuals. CD8 cells regarded as naive lacked CD45RO, were positively chosen for CCR7, and omitted terminally differentiated effector memory CD45RA+ cells. Libraries were prepared by immunoSEQ multiplex PCR; TCRdb keeps only in-frame clonotypes and omits some of them. The data show about 650,000 clones, roughly 96% seen once. From germline, CDR1 is MDHEN and CDR2 SYDVKM. This CDR3 has 15 residues. V was shortened by 3 bases and J by 1 base, with 12 bases between the two germline ends. V is TRBV28 and J is TRBJ1-1; D possibly corresponds to TRBD1 (6 bases). The receptor was isolated from a woman aged 30 to 39 in good health. The material sequenced was naive CD8+ T cells sorted from blood. Here the CDR3 reads CASSFQGHPNTEAFF. The DNA for the CDR3 is TGTGCCAGCAGTTTCCAGGGACACCCGAACACTGAAGCTTTCTTT.